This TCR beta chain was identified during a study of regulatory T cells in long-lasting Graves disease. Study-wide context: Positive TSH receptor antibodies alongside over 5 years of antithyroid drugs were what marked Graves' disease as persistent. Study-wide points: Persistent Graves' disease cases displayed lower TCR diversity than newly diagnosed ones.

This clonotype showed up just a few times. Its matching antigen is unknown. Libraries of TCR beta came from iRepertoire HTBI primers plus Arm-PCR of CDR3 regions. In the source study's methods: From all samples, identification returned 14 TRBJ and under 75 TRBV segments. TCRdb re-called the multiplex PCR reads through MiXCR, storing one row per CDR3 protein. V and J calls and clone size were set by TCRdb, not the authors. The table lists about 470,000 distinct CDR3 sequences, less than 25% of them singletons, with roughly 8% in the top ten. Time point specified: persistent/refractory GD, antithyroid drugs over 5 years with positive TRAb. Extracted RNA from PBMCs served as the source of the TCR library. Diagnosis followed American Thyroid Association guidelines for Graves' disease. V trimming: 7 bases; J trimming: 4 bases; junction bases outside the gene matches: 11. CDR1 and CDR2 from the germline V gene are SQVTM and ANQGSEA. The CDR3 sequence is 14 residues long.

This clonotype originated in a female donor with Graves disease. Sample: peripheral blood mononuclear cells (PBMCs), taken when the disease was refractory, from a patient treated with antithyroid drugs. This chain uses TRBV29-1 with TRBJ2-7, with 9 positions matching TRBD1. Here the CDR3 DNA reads TGCAGCGCCATCAACAGGGGGCGAGGATACGAGCAGTACTTC. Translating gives CSAINRGRGYEQYF.